The 16 T cell receptor beta chains below were found in one sample sequenced in a study of long-term antiretroviral therapy in people with HIV. The libraries were made with immunoSEQ v3.0 at survey level. The method was immunoSEQ multiplex PCR; TCRdb's version includes in-frame clones alone and lacks a portion of them. The profile covers about 21,000 clones, with about 88% appearing a single time and approximately 3.7% taken by the ten largest. Sequencing used unsorted PBMCs, obtained 2.3 years after starting antiretroviral therapy. The receptor source for this set is a man aged 55 to 70 with HIV.

The chain recombines TRBV6-6 with TRBJ2-1; D remains unclear. The CDR3 totals 13 residues. The germline V gene encodes CDR1 MNHNY and CDR2 SVGAGI (reference sequence). V shed 10 bases and J shed 7 bases, with 17 bases lying between them. The CDR3 coding sequence is TGTGCCAACTCAGTGGGCATTGGGAATGAGCAGTTCTTC. Translation: CANSVGIGNEQFF.

This clone was found a few times. V and J are TRBV25-1 and TRBJ2-7, with D possibly TRBD1 on 5 matching bases. The CDR3 covers 14 residues. V lost 2 bases to trimming and J lost 3 bases, with 11 bases between them. CDR1 is MGHDK, CDR2 SYGVNS, per germline. The chain's CDR3 is CASSEPWGGYEQYF. The DNA for the CDR3 is TGTGCCAGCAGTGAACCTTGGGGCGGCTACGAGCAGTACTTC.

This chain links TRBV5-5 with TRBJ2-1; the D gene is possibly TRBD1 (6 bases). Germline assignment: CDR1 SGHKS and CDR2 YYEKEE (reference sequence). V was pared by 4 bases and J by 1 base, with 12 bases between. This CDR3 has 15 residues. In DNA form, the CDR3 reads TGTGCCAGCAGCCGATACCAGGGGTCCTACAATGAGCAGTTCTTC. It codes for CASSRYQGSYNEQFF.

The V and J genes are TRBV9 and TRBJ2-7; 8 nucleotides match TRBD1. CDR1 and CDR2 (germline): SGDLS, YYNGEE. The CDR3 has 14 amino acids. V lost 0 bases, J lost 4 bases, and 3 bases stayed unmatched. CDR3 bases: TGTGCCAGCAGCGTAGCAGGGGGCGAGTACGAGCAGTACTTC. Its protein product is CASSVAGGEYEQYF.

V is TRBV27 and J is TRBJ1-6, with 11 nucleotides matching TRBD1. Trimming removed 4 bases from V and 9 bases from J; junction bases left unmatched: 2. CDR1 MNHEY and CDR2 SMNVEV come from the germline V gene (reference sequence). The CDR3 sequence is 14 residues long. The CDR3, as DNA: TGTGCCAGCAGTTCGGGACAGGGGGTTTCACCCCTCCACTTT. Protein sequence: CASSSGQGVSPLHF.

The rearrangement joins TRBV19 to TRBJ2-7, with TRBD2 as a possible D gene (5 bases). V lost 6 bases and J lost 2, with 17 bases in between. The CDR3 sequence is 15 residues long. Germline V gene lookup returns CDR1 LNHDA and CDR2 SQIVND (reference sequence). The DNA of the CDR3 is TGTGCCAGTAGCCCCGAGGCGGGCGCTACCTACGAGCAGTACTTC. This encodes CASSPEAGATYEQYF.

The chain joins TRBV14 to TRBJ1-5; weak D call: TRBD1 (6 bases). The CDR3 loop spans 13 amino acids. CDR1 is SGHDN and CDR2 is FVKESK in the germline V gene. Trimming pared 3 bases from V and 7 bases from J, leaving 10 bases between. The CDR3 coding sequence is TGTGCCAGCAGCCAGGGGCAGGGGCAGCCCCAGCATTTT. This codes for CASSQGQGQPQHF.

J is TRBJ2-7 and V is TRBV15; 10 positions agree with TRBD2. V shed 0 bases, J shed 9 bases, and the junction held 14 bases outside the gene matches. The germline CDR1 and CDR2 sequences are LNHNV and YYDKDF (reference sequence). The CDR3 has 17 residues. The CDR3 is CATSRDLLSGLAVGQYF. The CDR3 DNA follows: TGTGCCACCAGCAGAGATCTGCTTTCAGGACTAGCGGTCGGGCAGTACTTC.

The rearrangement links TRBV11-2 to TRBJ2-7; D gene unclear. The CDR3 is 14 amino acids. Trimming took 0 bases from V and 2 from J, leaving 8 bases between them. Per the germline V gene, CDR1 is SGHAT and CDR2 is FQNNGV. DNA of the CDR3: TGTGCCAGCAGCTTAGATTTTTTAACCTACGAGCAGTACTTC. This translates into CASSLDFLTYEQYF.

The chain uses TRBV4-2 and TRBJ2-5; no definite D call. The V gene's germline CDR1 is LGHNA and CDR2 YNFKEQ. The CDR3 covers 13 residues. V gave up 1 base and J gave up 5 bases, with 8 bases separating them. For the CDR3, the DNA is TGTGCCAGCAGCCAAGGTCGGGTTGAGACCCAGTACTTC. Protein: CASSQGRVETQYF.

The chain combines TRBV5-6 with TRBJ1-4; 9 bases line up with TRBD1. Germline-derived CDR1 and CDR2 are SGHDT and YYEEEE. The CDR3 consists of 15 residues. The V gene end was trimmed by 4 bases and the J gene end by 6 bases; junction bases not matched to a gene: 7. As DNA, the CDR3 is TGTGCCAGCAGCGTAACCGGGACAGGGCATGAAAAACTGTTTTTT. Its protein is CASSVTGTGHEKLFF.

The chain recombines TRBV15 with TRBJ2-2; TRBD2 matches at 8 bases. The CDR3 extends over 18 amino acids. Germline lookup yields CDR1 LNHNV and CDR2 YYDKDF (reference sequence). V was pared by 6 bases and J by 2 bases, with 14 bases of the junction left unmatched. CDR3 coding DNA: TGTGCCACCAGTAAAACCTTACCGGGACTAGGAAACACCGGGGAGCTGTTTTTT. The encoded protein is CATSKTLPGLGNTGELFF.

The J gene is TRBJ1-2, the V gene TRBV30; D gene unclear. Trimming left V 4 bases short and J 4 bases short, with 13 bases between. CDR3 length: 13 residues. Germline V gene lookup returns CDR1 GTSNPN and CDR2 SVGIG (reference sequence). CDR3 region: CAWNSYNGYGYTF. CDR3 bases: TGTGCCTGGAATTCTTACAATGGCTATGGCTACACCTTC.

V usage is TRBV14 and J usage is TRBJ2-7; no clear D gene. The CDR3 spans 11 residues. Germline V CDR1 and CDR2: SGHDN, FVKESK. The V end was cut by 2 bases, the J end by 4 bases, with 3 bases between. This CDR3 is CASSQKYEQYF. In nucleotides, the CDR3 is TGTGCCAGCAGCCAAAAGTACGAGCAGTACTTC.

The chain employs TRBV28 and TRBJ1-4; no definite D call. CDR3 size: 14 residues. Germline CDR1 reads MDHEN; CDR2 reads SYDVKM. Trimming pared 2 bases from V and 3 bases from J, leaving 7 bases between. CDR3 residues: CASSLLISNEKLFF. The CDR3 DNA follows: TGTGCCAGCAGTTTACTAATATCTAATGAAAAACTGTTTTTT.

This clone was found a few times. V usage is TRBV12-5 and J usage is TRBJ2-7; D is possibly TRBD1 (5 bases). CDR3 length: 13 residues. V dropped 5 bases and J dropped 2 bases, with 10 bases sitting between them. Per the germline V gene, CDR1 is LGHNT and CDR2 is FRNRAP. The CDR3 loop reads CASGPQETYEQYF. CDR3 DNA sequence: TGTGCTAGTGGTCCACAGGAGACCTACGAGCAGTACTTC. Looking up the rest from reference TRBV12-5 and TRBJ2-7 gives the full variable domain: DARVTQTPRHKVTEMGQEVTMRCQPILGHNTVFWYRQTMMQGLELLAYFRNRAPLDDSGMPKDRFSAEMPDATLATLKIQPSEPRDSAVYFCASGPQETYEQYFGPGTRLTVT.